The 27 T cell receptor beta chains presented below share a single source sample, sequenced in a study of T cells in Graves' hyperthyroidism and ophthalmopathy. Amplified TCR beta CDR3 regions came from RNA transcripts. The HTBI primer set drove a first-round RT-PCR of the TCR CDR3. MiXCR, applied by TCRdb to the multiplex PCR reads, yields one record per CDR3 protein. Among about 590,000 distinct CDR3 sequences, more than 15% were seen once, and the ten largest hold about 7%. Sequenced sample: blood. These receptors were taken from a young woman with Graves' hyperthyroidism.

This clonotype was found a few times. The V and J genes are TRBV4-1 and TRBJ2-7, with a tentative D call TRBD1 (5 bases). Germline V CDR1 and CDR2: MGHRA, YSYEKL. Trimming stripped 4 bases from V and 4 bases from J, with 20 bases between. This CDR3 region has 16 residues. The CDR3 nucleotides are TGCGCCAGCAGCCGGGATGGACCCGCAGGGTCATACGAGCAGTACTTC. It yields the protein CASSRDGPAGSYEQYF.

At least ten counts were recorded for this clonotype. The chain combines TRBV28 with TRBJ2-3; 8 nucleotides agree with TRBD2. The CDR3 runs 14 residues. V lost 7 bases and J lost 0; bases outside the gene matches: 3. Per germline, CDR1 MDHEN and CDR2 SYDVKM. This chain's CDR3 is CASTAGGSTDTQYF. The CDR3 DNA reads TGTGCCAGCACGGCGGGAGGTAGCACAGATACGCAGTATTTT.

This clonotype has a count of ten or more. V is TRBV6-1 and J is TRBJ1-1; D perhaps matches TRBD1 (5 bases). The CDR3 has 15 residues. Germline CDR1 and CDR2: MNHNS and SASEGT. V was pared by 5 bases and J by 0 bases, with 13 bases between. Here the CDR3 reads CASSYGGSLNTEAFF. In DNA, the CDR3 is TGTGCCAGCAGTTACGGGGGGTCTTTGAACACTGAAGCTTTCTTT.

The chain links TRBV27 to TRBJ2-7; possibly TRBD1 for D (5 bases). In germline, CDR1 is MNHEY, CDR2 SMNVEV (reference sequence). The CDR3 runs to 13 residues. Trimming stripped 9 bases from V and 6 bases from J, with 18 bases between. As DNA, the CDR3 is TGTGCCAGTAGAGCCAGGGTTTTAGTCGAGCAGTACTTC. This codes for CASRARVLVEQYF.

This clonotype was counted many times. The rearrangement joins TRBV7-2 to TRBJ2-1, with 10 bases lining up with TRBD2. The germline CDR1 and CDR2 sequences are SGHTA and FQGNSA. V shed 1 base and J 7 bases; nucleotides not matched to a gene: 4. The CDR3 totals 15 residues. CDR3 residues: CASSLEWTSGNEQFF. The CDR3, as DNA: TGTGCCAGCAGCTTAGAGTGGACTAGCGGAAATGAGCAGTTCTTC. The whole variable domain, remainder taken from reference TRBV7-2 and TRBJ2-1, is GAGVSQSPSNKVTEKGKDVELRCDPISGHTALYWYRQSLGQGLEFLIYFQGNSAPDKSGLPSDRFSAERTGGSVSTLTIQRTQQEDSAVYLCASSLEWTSGNEQFFGPGTRLTVL.

This chain links TRBV3-1 with TRBJ1-2, with no clear D. The germline V gene has CDR1 LGHDT and CDR2 YNNKEL (reference sequence). The CDR3 spans 14 residues. V was cut by 4 bases and J by 4 bases, with 13 bases left in between. CDR3 nucleotides: TGTGCCAGCAGCCCCCGACCAAGACCCTATGGCTACACCTTC. It yields the protein CASSPRPRPYGYTF.

This clonotype was seen ten or more times. The chain links TRBV30 to TRBJ1-2; 9 bases align to TRBD1. Per germline, CDR1 GTSNPN and CDR2 SVGIG (reference sequence). V lost 4 bases and J lost 4; bases outside the gene matches: 7. The CDR3 totals 14 residues. CDR3: CAWTVDRGLYGYTF. CDR3 in DNA: TGTGCCTGGACTGTGGACAGGGGACTCTATGGCTACACCTTC.

The table lists this clonotype with many counts. The chain's CDR3 is CATTSGGGYEQYF. The CDR3 DNA follows: TGTGCCACAACATCGGGGGGAGGGTACGAGCAGTACTTC. The chain has TRBV28 and TRBJ2-7; 7 bases agree with TRBD2. The CDR3 contains 13 residues. Germline V lookup: CDR1 MDHEN, CDR2 SYDVKM. V was clipped by 10 bases and J by 4 bases; unmatched bases: 10.

This clonotype was seen at least ten times. The chain's CDR3 is CASSLTGKGISGNQPQHF. Written as DNA, the CDR3 is TGTGCCAGCAGTTTAACGGGAAAGGGTATTTCGGGCAATCAGCCCCAGCATTTT. This chain connects TRBV28 to TRBJ1-5; D unresolved. Looked up from germline, CDR1 is MDHEN and CDR2 is SYDVKM. The CDR3 sequence is 18 residues long. V shed 2 bases and J shed 2 bases, with 19 bases lying between them.

This clonotype was recorded many times. The chain uses TRBV28 and TRBJ2-2; tentative D call: TRBD2 (6 bases). V was shortened by 8 bases and J by 3 bases, with 10 bases between the two germline ends. The CDR3 covers 13 residues. Germline CDR1 MDHEN, CDR2 SYDVKM. The CDR3 nucleotides read TGTGCCAGCCGTAGCGGATACACCGGGGAGCTGTTTTTT. It translates to CASRSGYTGELFF.

This clonotype occurred many times. CDR3 sequence: CASINDRGSNQPQHF. DNA of the CDR3: TGTGCCAGCATTAACGACAGGGGTAGCAATCAGCCCCAGCATTTT. The rearrangement joins TRBV6-2 or TRBV6-3 to TRBJ1-5, with TRBD1 matching 8 bases. The CDR3 spans 15 residues. CDR1 is MNHEY and CDR2 is SVGEGT in the germline V gene. The V gene end was trimmed by 7 bases and the J gene end by 0 bases; junction bases not matched to a gene: 5.

The chain combines TRBV15 with TRBJ2-3, with D tentatively TRBD2 (5 bases). The CDR3 consists of 16 residues. The V end was cut by 0 bases, the J end by 3 bases, with 13 bases between. CDR1 is LNHNV and CDR2 is YYDKDF in the germline V gene (reference sequence). CDR3 residues: CATSRDPGWGTDTQYF. DNA for the CDR3: TGTGCCACCAGCAGAGATCCGGGGTGGGGAACAGATACGCAGTATTTT.

This clonotype appeared many times. The chain employs TRBV12-5 and TRBJ2-7; 8 nucleotides line up with TRBD1. This CDR3 is 15 amino acids long. J was trimmed by 5 bases and V by 6 bases; bases with no gene match: 12. Looked up from germline, CDR1 is LGHNT and CDR2 is FRNRAP. CDR3 protein: CASGQGQGASNEQYF. CDR3 bases: TGTGCTAGTGGCCAAGGGCAGGGGGCGTCCAACGAGCAGTACTTC.

This clonotype was seen at least ten times. J is TRBJ2-3 and V is TRBV20-1; D not certain. The V gene's germline CDR1 is DFQATT and CDR2 SNEGSKA (reference sequence). This CDR3 comprises 13 residues. V dropped 3 bases and J dropped 2 bases, with 9 bases sitting between them. The CDR3 sequence is CSARHAVTDTQYF. The DNA for the CDR3 is TGCAGTGCTAGGCACGCGGTCACAGATACGCAGTATTTT.

This clonotype was detected only a few times. V and J are TRBV6-1 and TRBJ2-1; D might be TRBD2 (7 bases). CDR1 MNHNS and CDR2 SASEGT come from the germline V gene. Trimming pared 4 bases from V and 0 bases from J, leaving 16 bases between. CDR3 size: 17 residues. The CDR3 is CASSGGGGWSSYNEQFF. CDR3 sequence (DNA): TGTGCCAGCAGTGGCGGGGGCGGGTGGAGCTCCTACAATGAGCAGTTCTTC.

Regarding this clonotype: A read error may account for a junction end that differs from germline. The V gene is TRBV4-1, the J gene TRBJ2-4; D is possibly TRBD2 (5 bases). From germline, CDR1 is MGHRA and CDR2 YSYEKL. The CDR3 is 16 amino acids. The CDR3 nucleotides read TGCGCCAGCAGCCAAGTCCAAGTTCTAGCCAAAAACACTCAGTACTTC. Protein: CASSQVQVLAKNTQYF.

This clonotype was seen many times. The chain links TRBV7-9 to TRBJ2-5; 9 bases are shared with TRBD1. Trimming at V came to 1 base and at J to 2 bases, leaving 2 bases not matched to a gene. The V gene's germline CDR1 is SEHNR and CDR2 FQNEAQ (reference sequence). The CDR3 is 15 residues long. CDR3 amino acids: CASSLEGTGQETQYF. The CDR3 nucleotides are TGTGCCAGCAGCTTAGAAGGGACAGGGCAAGAGACCCAGTACTTC.

This chain connects TRBV9 to TRBJ2-3; D ambiguous. V lost 0 bases to trimming and J lost 5 bases, with 7 bases between them. This CDR3 contains 13 residues. Germline V gene lookup returns CDR1 SGDLS and CDR2 YYNGEE. CDR3 sequence: CASSVEVIDTQYF. The CDR3 nucleotides are TGTGCCAGCAGCGTAGAGGTGATAGATACGCAGTATTTT.

This clonotype appeared many times. The V gene is TRBV20-1, the J gene TRBJ2-1; 7 positions match TRBD1. Germline trimming cut 0 bases from V and 5 bases from J; bases unmatched to any gene: 4. The CDR3 totals 14 residues. Looked up from germline, CDR1 is DFQATT and CDR2 is SNEGSKA (reference sequence). The CDR3 sequence: CSARDGTANNEQFF. In nucleotides, the CDR3 is TGCAGTGCTAGAGACGGGACAGCGAACAATGAGCAGTTCTTC.

This clonotype was seen many times. This rearrangement joins TRBV3-1 to TRBJ1-5; tentatively, D is TRBD1 (5 bases). Looked up from germline, CDR1 is LGHDT and CDR2 is YNNKEL (reference sequence). The CDR3 covers 14 residues. The V gene lost 1 base and the J gene lost 4 bases, with 8 bases spanning the gap. CDR3 residues: CASSQGQTNQPQHF. The CDR3 coding sequence is TGTGCCAGCAGCCAAGGACAGACAAATCAGCCCCAGCATTTT.

This clonotype has more than one count but fewer than ten. A much larger clone is a single base away; this may be a read error. The chain is built from TRBV20-1 and TRBJ2-1, with 8 bases matching TRBD2. The CDR3 totals 17 residues. Germline CDR1 reads DFQATT; CDR2 reads SNEGSKA (reference sequence). In DNA form, the CDR3 reads TGCAGTGCTATACCTCCCCAAGCGGGAGCCTCCTACAATGAGCAGCTCTTC. Translating it yields CSAIPPQAGASYNEQLF.

This clonotype came up a few times. The rearrangement uses TRBV5-1 and TRBJ1-2; unclear D gene. Germline loops: CDR1 SGHRS, CDR2 YFSETQ. The CDR3 has 14 amino acids. V was cut by 3 bases and J by 2 bases, with 11 bases left in between. CDR3 in amino acids: CASSSMQTNYGYTF. The CDR3 bases are TGCGCCAGCAGCTCTATGCAGACGAACTATGGCTACACCTTC. Full variable domain (missing parts from reference TRBV5-1 and TRBJ1-2): KAGVTQTPRYLIKTRGQQVTLSCSPISGHRSVSWYQQTPGQGLQFLFEYFSETQRNKGNFPGRFSGRQFSNSRSEMNVSTLELGDSALYLCASSSMQTNYGYTFGSGTRLTVV.

This clonotype was detected a few times. The chain employs TRBV6-6 and TRBJ1-4, with unresolved D. In germline, CDR1 is MNHNY, CDR2 SVGAGI (reference sequence). The ends were cut back, 1 base at V and 5 bases at J, with 17 bases in the middle. This CDR3 comprises 17 residues. CDR3 loop: CASSYLGQSTRNEKLFF. CDR3 in DNA: TGTGCCAGCAGTTACTTGGGCCAGTCAACTCGAAATGAAAAACTGTTTTTT.

The table lists this clonotype with many counts. The chain joins TRBV2 to TRBJ1-5; 8 positions match TRBD1. Germline CDR1 is SNHLY and CDR2 is FYNNEI. The CDR3 covers 15 residues. V lost 6 bases and J lost 5; bases outside the gene matches: 9. The CDR3 reads CASSPDRGWDQPQHF. The CDR3 nucleotides read TGTGCCAGCAGCCCAGACAGGGGCTGGGATCAGCCCCAGCATTTT.

V is TRBV7-9 and J is TRBJ1-1, with TRBD1 matching over 9 bases. From germline, CDR1 is SEHNR and CDR2 FQNEAQ (reference sequence). The CDR3 loop spans 16 amino acids. V was pared by 5 bases and J by 1 base, with 8 bases of the junction left unmatched. The CDR3 bases are TGTGCCAGCAGCACCACAGGGACAGGGCAGAACACTGAAGCTTTCTTT. It encodes CASSTTGTGQNTEAFF.

This clonotype came up many times. The chain recombines TRBV2 with TRBJ2-3; 9 nucleotides align to TRBD2. The V gene end was trimmed by 4 bases and the J gene end by 5 bases; junction bases not matched to a gene: 7. This CDR3 is 15 amino acids long. Germline V gene data show CDR1 as SNHLY and CDR2 as FYNNEI. This CDR3 is CASSGLADPIDTQYF. DNA of the CDR3: TGTGCCAGCAGTGGACTAGCGGACCCGATAGATACGCAGTATTTT. Supplemented by reference TRBV2 and TRBJ2-3, the full variable domain reads EPEVTQTPSHQVTQMGQEVILRCVPISNHLYFYWYRQILGQKVEFLVSFYNNEISEKSEIFDDQFSVERPDGSNFTLKIRSTKLEDSAMYFCASSGLADPIDTQYFGPGTRLTVL.

This clonotype was picked up a small number of times. The chain employs TRBV30 and TRBJ1-4; D is possibly TRBD1 (6 bases). The CDR3 loop spans 15 amino acids. V was cut by 2 bases and J by 8 bases, with 18 bases left in between. From germline, CDR1 is GTSNPN and CDR2 SVGIG (reference sequence). The CDR3 protein is CAWSIHTGMGEKLFF. The CDR3 nucleotides are TGTGCCTGGAGTATCCACACAGGGATGGGCGAAAAACTGTTTTTT.